One and the same sample provided the 9 T cell receptor beta chains below, sequenced in a study of T-cell memory formation after mild COVID-19. TCRdb reanalysed the 5' RACE reads using MiXCR and keeps one entry per CDR3 protein. The sample contains some 100,000 distinct CDR3 sequences, approximately 12% of which appear only once. Sequencing used PBMCs or a T cell subset sorted from them (not recorded which). The receptor set was obtained from a man aged 18 to 30 who had mild COVID-19 (a few samples of this study predate the infection). Cell type and time point are not known.

This clonotype was found many times. This sequence joins TRBV7-9 and TRBJ2-2, with unresolved D. The CDR3 runs 12 residues. V lost 3 bases and J 3 bases, leaving 2 bases between the germline ends. In germline, CDR1 is SEHNR, CDR2 FQNEAQ (reference sequence). The DNA for the CDR3 is TGTGCCAGCAGCTTCTACACCGGGGAGCTGTTTTTT. Translated, it gives CASSFYTGELFF.

The chain is built from TRBV11-3 and TRBJ2-4; 8 positions match TRBD2. V dropped 5 bases and J dropped 1; count of bases not matched to a gene: 7. Germline assignment: CDR1 SGHNT and CDR2 YENEEA. The length of the CDR3 is 16 residues. CDR3 bases: TGTGCCAGCAGCCGGGGGACTAGTGCCGCCAAAAACATTCAGTACTTC. This sequence encodes CASSRGTSAAKNIQYF. Full variable domain (outside the CDR3, taken from reference TRBV11-3 and TRBJ2-4): EAGVVQSPRYKIIEKKQPVAFWCNPISGHNTLYWYLQNLGQGPELLIRYENEEAVDDSQLPKDRFSAERLKGVDSTLKIQPAELGDSAVYLCASSRGTSAAKNIQYFGAGTRLSVL.

This clonotype was counted between two and nine times. The chain has TRBV27 and TRBJ2-7; D assignment may be TRBD1 or TRBD2 (6 bases each). This CDR3 is 14 amino acids long. V was shortened by 2 bases and J by 7 bases, with 15 bases between the two germline ends. Germline loops: CDR1 MNHEY, CDR2 SMNVEV (reference sequence). The CDR3 nucleotides read TGTGCCAGCAGTTTAGTCACAGGGACTCAAGAGCAGTACTTC. Its translation is CASSLVTGTQEQYF.

This clonotype was picked up many times. V and J are TRBV19 and TRBJ2-3, with 11 bases aligning to TRBD2. V trimming: 6 bases; J trimming: 4 bases; junction bases outside the gene matches: 9. Germline lookup yields CDR1 LNHDA and CDR2 SQIVND (reference sequence). This CDR3 is built from 16 residues. The DNA for the CDR3 is TGTGCCAGTAGCCCACTAGCGGGGGAAACATCAGATACGCAGTATTTT. It yields the protein CASSPLAGETSDTQYF.

The chain links TRBV30 to TRBJ1-1; a possible D gene is TRBD1 (6 bases). The germline CDR1 and CDR2 sequences are GTSNPN and SVGIG (reference sequence). The CDR3 runs to 13 residues. V was pared by 1 base and J by 4 bases, with 10 bases between. For the CDR3, the DNA is TGTGCCTGGAGTGATCAGGACAGCACTGAAGCTTTCTTT. Amino acid sequence: CAWSDQDSTEAFF.

This clonotype was seen a few times. The chain links TRBV6-5 to TRBJ2-1; 9 bases match TRBD2. In germline, CDR1 is MNHEY, CDR2 SVGAGI. V lost 1 base, J lost 5 bases, and 12 bases stayed unmatched. This CDR3 is built from 18 residues. CDR3 region: CASSYFSVVAGANNEQFF. CDR3 coding DNA: TGTGCCAGCAGTTACTTTAGTGTGGTAGCGGGGGCGAACAATGAGCAGTTCTTC.

This clonotype was seen a handful of times. The J gene is TRBJ2-5, the V gene TRBV4-1; no clear D. V shed 3 bases and J shed 5 bases, with 7 bases lying between them. There are 12 residues in the CDR3. In germline, CDR1 is MGHRA, CDR2 YSYEKL. In nucleotides, the CDR3 is TGCGCCAGCAGCCACCAGAAGGAGACCCAGTACTTC. This codes for CASSHQKETQYF.

This clonotype occurred a few times. The chain links TRBV28 to TRBJ2-7; D is ambiguous. The CDR3 has 13 amino acids. Trimming left V 5 bases short and J 2 bases short, with 10 bases between. Per germline, CDR1 MDHEN and CDR2 SYDVKM. CDR3 sequence (DNA): TGTGCCAGCAGTCCCGCCGCTACCTACGAGCAGTACGTC. Encoded protein: CASSPAATYEQYV.

This clonotype was counted a few times. The rearrangement links TRBV6-5 to TRBJ1-1; TRBD1 matches at 8 bases. Germline values: CDR1 MNHEY, CDR2 SVGAGI. The ends lost 2 bases at V and 1 base at J; junction bases unmatched: 0. The CDR3 consists of 14 residues. The CDR3: CASSYGTGNTEAFF. The CDR3 nucleotides read TGTGCCAGCAGTTACGGGACAGGGAACACTGAAGCTTTCTTT.